This TCR beta chain was obtained from a study of T cell changes during pregnancy in multiple sclerosis. Germline V gene sequence: CDR1 MNHEY, CDR2 SVGAGI. Trimming stripped 6 bases from V and 3 bases from J, with 9 bases between. This CDR3 is built from 14 residues. Generated by immunoSEQ multiplex PCR, the TCRdb table keeps only in-frame clones and is missing some. The data show 9,500 to 12,000 clones, with about four fifths seen just once and roughly 12% held by the top ten. This specimen consisted of CD8+ T cells from peripheral blood mononuclear cells, obtained after pregnancy. The chain carries TRBV6-5 and TRBJ1-6; weak D call: TRBD1 (6 bases). The receptor's source is a female donor in good health, enrolled as a control in a pregnancy study. The CDR3 nucleotides read TGTGCCAGCAGACCGGGACACTATAATTCACCCCTCCACTTT. As protein: CASRPGHYNSPLHF.